The next 24 T cell receptor beta chains were all read from a single sample in a study of T cells and Merkel cell carcinoma outcomes. Sequenced by immunoSEQ multiplex PCR; TCRdb stores in-frame clones only, minus some. This table has 3,000 to 3,500 clones, nearly 80% appearing once. Sequences were obtained from tumor tissue from Merkel cell carcinoma. Every receptor here comes from a human donor with Merkel cell carcinoma.

This rearrangement joins TRBV7-9 to TRBJ1-2; D is uncertain. The CDR3 length is 11 residues. Trimming shortened V by 5 bases and J by 8 bases, and 9 bases separated the two germline ends. Looked up from germline, CDR1 is SEHNR and CDR2 is FQNEAQ (reference sequence). The CDR3, as DNA: TGTGCCAGCAGCCCCCGTTTAGGCTACACCTTC. As protein: CASSPRLGYTF.

This clone was counted only a few times. J is TRBJ1-4 and V is TRBV6-1; 8 bases map to TRBD1. This CDR3 comprises 14 residues. The germline gives CDR1 MNHNS, CDR2 SASEGT. With V trimmed by 7 bases and J by 6 bases, 7 bases remained unmatched. The CDR3: CASIGDRGYEKLFF. The DNA for the CDR3 is TGTGCCAGCATTGGAGACAGGGGCTATGAAAAACTGTTTTTT.

The sample holds a few counts of this clone. This chain connects TRBV20-1 to TRBJ2-7; D call uncertain. The CDR3 has 11 residues. The germline gives CDR1 DFQATT, CDR2 SNEGSKA (reference sequence). V was cut by 6 bases and J by 0 bases, with 6 bases left in between. The DNA for the CDR3 is TGCAGTGCCGTGGTCTCCTACGAGCAGTACTTC. Amino acids: CSAVVSYEQYF.

The chain uses TRBV28 and TRBJ1-1, with D unclear. Germline assignment: CDR1 MDHEN and CDR2 SYDVKM. V was pared by 6 bases and J by 1 base, with 9 bases between. The CDR3 has 13 amino acids. CDR3 region: CASREGWNTEAFF. For the CDR3, the DNA is TGTGCCAGCAGGGAGGGATGGAACACTGAAGCTTTCTTT.

V gene TRBV27 combines with J gene TRBJ1-5, with D maybe TRBD1 (6 bases). Trimming took 3 bases from V and 6 from J, leaving 12 bases between them. The CDR3 extends over 14 amino acids. CDR1 and CDR2 (germline): MNHEY, SMNVEV (reference sequence). The DNA for the CDR3 is TGTGCCAGCAGTTTCTCGGGAGGGGGTCAGCCCCAGCATTTT. It translates to CASSFSGGGQPQHF.

In its sample, this clone was seen once. The J gene is TRBJ2-5, the V gene TRBV11-2; no clear D. The ends were cut back, 3 bases at V and 2 bases at J, with 4 bases in the middle. CDR3 length: 12 residues. Germline V CDR1 and CDR2: SGHAT, FQNNGV. CDR3 sequence: CASSFGQETQYF. CDR3 nucleotide sequence: TGTGCCAGCAGCTTTGGTCAAGAGACCCAGTACTTC.

V gene TRBV20-1 combines with J gene TRBJ2-1, with D tentatively TRBD1 (5 bases). The CDR3 sequence is 11 residues long. Germline V CDR1 and CDR2: DFQATT, SNEGSKA (reference sequence). V was clipped by 4 bases and J by 6 bases, with 7 bases between them. CDR3 nucleotide sequence: TGCAGTGCTACACAGGTCAATGAGCAGTTCTTC. It codes for CSATQVNEQFF.

V is TRBV5-1 and J is TRBJ2-7; perhaps D is TRBD1 or TRBD2 (6 bases each). The CDR3 is 16 amino acids. V was cut by 4 bases and J by 0 bases, with 17 bases left in between. CDR1 and CDR2 (germline): SGHRS, YFSETQ. The CDR3, as DNA: TGCGCCAGCAGCCCCGGAGGGGGATCACCCTCCTACGAGCAGTACTTC. It is translated as CASSPGGGSPSYEQYF. Full variable domain (outside the CDR3, taken from reference TRBV5-1 and TRBJ2-7): KAGVTQTPRYLIKTRGQQVTLSCSPISGHRSVSWYQQTPGQGLQFLFEYFSETQRNKGNFPGRFSGRQFSNSRSEMNVSTLELGDSALYLCASSPGGGSPSYEQYFGPGTRLTVT.

The sample holds a few counts of this clone. The chain joins TRBV7-2 to TRBJ2-4; 7 bases match TRBD1. This CDR3 is 13 amino acids long. V was pared by 2 bases and J by 6 bases, with 1 base of the junction left unmatched. The germline CDR1 and CDR2 sequences are SGHTA and FQGNSA. The CDR3 DNA reads TGTGCCAGCAGCTTACGGGACAGAAACATTCAGTACTTC. As protein: CASSLRDRNIQYF.

The chain has TRBV6-5 and TRBJ1-2; D perhaps matches TRBD1 (5 bases). Germline CDR1 is MNHEY and CDR2 is SVGAGI. Trimming took off 5 bases at V and 4 bases at J, with 11 bases between the two ends. CDR3 length: 13 amino acids. CDR3 in amino acids: CASSPGYRYGYTF. In DNA form, the CDR3 reads TGTGCCAGCAGTCCAGGGTATCGCTATGGCTACACCTTC.

On this clone itself: An end of the junction does not agree with germline; a read error may underlie this. The chain joins TRBV29-1 to TRBJ1-3; 7 bases are a match to TRBD1. The CDR3 consists of 14 residues. In germline, CDR1 is SQVTM, CDR2 ANQGSEA. The DNA of the CDR3 is TGTAGCGTTGATTTAGACAGGGCGGGAAACACCATATATTTT. Translation: CSVDLDRAGNTIYF.

This clone is a singleton in its sample. V gene TRBV7-9 combines with J gene TRBJ2-2; 8 bases are shared with TRBD2. V shed 5 bases, J shed 4 bases, and the junction held 6 bases outside the gene matches. Germline assignment: CDR1 SEHNR and CDR2 FQNEAQ (reference sequence). This CDR3 is 15 amino acids long. The CDR3 DNA follows: TGTGCCAGCAGCCCCCCAGCGGGAGTCACCGGGGAGCTGTTTTTT. Encoded protein: CASSPPAGVTGELFF.

The V call is TRBV4-1, the J call TRBJ1-5; perhaps TRBD1 as D (5 bases). CDR1 is MGHRA and CDR2 is YSYEKL in the germline V gene. The V gene lost 0 bases and the J gene lost 0 bases, with 15 bases spanning the gap. The CDR3 runs to 18 residues. The chain's CDR3 is CASSQEVRGSFSNQPQHF. CDR3 sequence (DNA): TGCGCCAGCAGCCAAGAAGTGAGGGGATCTTTTAGCAATCAGCCCCAGCATTTT.

The chain couples TRBV29-1 to TRBJ1-2; TRBD1 matches 9 bases. CDR1 and CDR2 (germline): SQVTM, ANQGSEA. V trimming: 6 bases; J trimming: 6 bases; junction bases outside the gene matches: 8. The CDR3 runs to 13 residues. The CDR3 spells CSVKDRGEDGYTF. CDR3 DNA sequence: TGCAGCGTCAAAGACAGGGGGGAGGATGGCTACACCTTC.

This chain links TRBV5-4 with TRBJ2-5; 7 bases align to TRBD2. The CDR3 extends over 16 amino acids. CDR1 SGHNT and CDR2 YYREEE come from the germline V gene (reference sequence). V lost 4 bases to trimming and J lost 1 base; unmatched junction nucleotides: 10. The CDR3 DNA sequence: TGTGCCAGCAGCGGACACTCGGGGGGAGCCCAAGAGACCCAGTACTTC. This codes for CASSGHSGGAQETQYF.

V usage is TRBV21-1 and J usage is TRBJ1-5; the table's D call, TRBD1, has no DNA check behind it. TRBV21-1 is termed a pseudogene. This CDR3 region has 20 residues. The CDR3 sequence: CASSKWPRTGGLCSNQPQHF. DNA for the CDR3: TGTGCCAGCAGCAAATGGCCTAGGACAGGGGGACTGTGTAGCAATCAGCCCCAGCATTTT.

The chain joins TRBV9 to TRBJ2-7; the match to TRBD1 covers 7 bases. The CDR3 has 14 residues. With V trimmed by 0 bases and J by 7 bases, 7 bases remained unmatched. Germline V CDR1 and CDR2: SGDLS, YYNGEE. DNA of the CDR3: TGTGCCAGCAGCGTAGGACAGGGATCGTGGGAGCAGTACTTC. Translating it yields CASSVGQGSWEQYF.

This sequence joins TRBV7-6 and TRBJ2-1; TRBD1 aligns across 11 bases. Germline values: CDR1 SGHVS, CDR2 FNYEAQ. Trimming removed 2 bases from V and 10 bases from J; junction bases left unmatched: 7. CDR3 length: 15 amino acids. The CDR3, as DNA: TGTGCCAGCAGCTTAACCGGGACAGGGGGTGAGGAGCAGTTCTTC. This codes for CASSLTGTGGEEQFF.

The V and J genes are TRBV2 and TRBJ2-2; the D is unclear. Germline CDR1 is SNHLY and CDR2 is FYNNEI. Between the trimmed V and J ends, which lost 6 bases and 2 bases, there was a span of 7 bases. The length of the CDR3 is 13 residues. The DNA for the CDR3 is TGTGCCAGCAGCAGACAAAACACCGGGGAGCTGTTTTTT. It yields the protein CASSRQNTGELFF.

The chain carries TRBV10-3 and TRBJ2-3; TRBD2 matches 7 bases. CDR3 size: 12 residues. V gave up 6 bases and J gave up 6 bases; unmatched junction bases: 3. Per germline, CDR1 ENHRY and CDR2 SYGVKD. The CDR3 sequence is CAIRPGGDTQYF. CDR3 nucleotide sequence: TGTGCCATCAGACCGGGAGGTGATACGCAGTATTTT.

The J gene is TRBJ1-5, the V gene TRBV7-9; D gene unclear. V gave up 5 bases and J gave up 0 bases, with 11 bases separating them. The CDR3 loop spans 15 amino acids. Germline CDR1 and CDR2: SEHNR and FQNEAQ (reference sequence). CDR3 coding DNA: TGTGCCAGCAGCAAGACACCAGATAGCAATCAGCCCCAGCATTTT. It codes for CASSKTPDSNQPQHF.

By its share, this clone is large. The chain links TRBV6-5 to TRBJ2-7; D might be TRBD1 (5 bases). This CDR3 comprises 14 residues. Per germline, CDR1 MNHEY and CDR2 SVGAGI. Trimming left V 0 bases short and J 2 bases short, with 8 bases between. This chain's CDR3 is CASSYSGHPYEQYF. The CDR3 coding sequence is TGTGCCAGCAGTTACTCCGGACACCCCTACGAGCAGTACTTC.

The chain uses TRBV18 and TRBJ2-5; the D is unclear. The germline V and J ends were trimmed by 3 bases and 5 bases, with 19 bases remaining between them. Germline CDR1 is KGHSH and CDR2 is LQKENI. The length of the CDR3 is 16 residues. CDR3 coding DNA: TGTGCCAGCTCACCGCAAGGAAGGACGGCGGTGGAGACCCAGTACTTC. Protein product: CASSPQGRTAVETQYF. Filled out from reference TRBV18 and TRBJ2-5, the complete variable domain reads NAGVMQNPRHLVRRRGQEARLRCSPMKGHSHVYWYRQLPEEGLKFMVYLQKENIIDESGMPKERFSAEFPKEGPSILRIQQVVRGDSAAYFCASSPQGRTAVETQYFGPGTRLLVL.

J is TRBJ2-2 and V is TRBV29-1; TRBD1 is a possible D gene (5 bases). Germline-derived CDR1 and CDR2 are SQVTM and ANQGSEA. Trimming stripped 5 bases from V and 0 bases from J, with 16 bases between. This CDR3 is 16 amino acids long. The CDR3 loop reads CSVPAAGFTNTGELFF. The CDR3 region has the DNA TGCAGCGTTCCGGCGGCAGGGTTTACGAACACCGGGGAGCTGTTTTTT.